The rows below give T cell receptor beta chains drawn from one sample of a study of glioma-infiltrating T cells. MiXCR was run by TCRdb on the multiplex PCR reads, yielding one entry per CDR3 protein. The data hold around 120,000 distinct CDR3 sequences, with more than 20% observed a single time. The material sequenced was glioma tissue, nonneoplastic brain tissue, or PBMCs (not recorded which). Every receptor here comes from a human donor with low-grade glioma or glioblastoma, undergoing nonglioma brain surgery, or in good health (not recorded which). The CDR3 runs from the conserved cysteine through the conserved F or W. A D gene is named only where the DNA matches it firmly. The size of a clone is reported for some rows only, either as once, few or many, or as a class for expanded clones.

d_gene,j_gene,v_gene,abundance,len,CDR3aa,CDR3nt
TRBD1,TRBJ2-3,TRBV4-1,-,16,CASSPLPRQGADTQYF,TGCGCCAGCAGCCCCTTGCCGAGACAGGGAGCAGATACGCAGTATTTT
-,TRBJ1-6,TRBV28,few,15,CAAIRAGSYNSPLHF,TGTGCCGCGATCCGGGCAGGCTCCTATAATTCACCCCTCCACTTT
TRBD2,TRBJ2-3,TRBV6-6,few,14,CASSYSGGDGTQYF,TGTGCCAGCAGTTACTCGGGGGGGGATGGTACGCAGTATTTT
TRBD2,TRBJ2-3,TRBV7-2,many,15,CASRPPGLATDTQYF,TGTGCCAGCAGACCTCCGGGACTAGCCACAGATACGCAGTATTTT
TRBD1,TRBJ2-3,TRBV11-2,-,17,CASSLSSLVGGPDTQYF,TGTGCCAGCAGCTTGTCCTCTTTAGTAGGGGGCCCAGATACGCAGTATTTT
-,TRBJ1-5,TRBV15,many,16,CATSSANRGQGQPQHF,TGTGCCACCAGCAGTGCGAACCGGGGACAAGGTCAGCCCCAGCATTTT
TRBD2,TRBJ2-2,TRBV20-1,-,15,CSAPGTSASTGELFF,TGCAGTGCTCCCGGGACTAGCGCAAGCACCGGGGAGCTGTTTTTT
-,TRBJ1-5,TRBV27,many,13,CAGFRDSNQPQHF,TGTGCCGGGTTCCGGGACAGCAATCAGCCCCAGCATTTT
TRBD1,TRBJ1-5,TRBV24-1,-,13,CATSETGNQPQHF,TGTGCCACCAGTGAGACAGGGAATCAGCCCCAGCATTTT
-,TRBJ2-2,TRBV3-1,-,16,CASSLPSATRHGELFF,TGTGCCAGCAGCCTCCCAAGTGCGACACGCCACGGGGAGCTGTTTTTT
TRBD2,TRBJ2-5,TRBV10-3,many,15,CAISSAGTSGETQYF,TGTGCCATCAGTTCCGCTGGGACTAGCGGGGAGACCCAGTACTTC
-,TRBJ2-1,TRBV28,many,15,CASRSRTSSYNEQFF,TGTGCCAGCAGGTCGAGGACCAGCTCCTACAATGAGCAGTTCTTC
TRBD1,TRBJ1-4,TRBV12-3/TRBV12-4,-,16,CASRARGARTNEKLFF,TGTGCCAGCAGGGCCAGGGGGGCAAGAACTAATGAAAAACTGTTTTTT
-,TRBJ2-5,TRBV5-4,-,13,CASSFRGSETQYF,TGTGCCAGCAGCTTCAGGGGATCAGAGACCCAGTACTTC
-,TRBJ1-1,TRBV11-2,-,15,CASSSLGAGVSEAFF,TGTGCCAGCAGCTCCCTAGGGGCGGGGGTTTCTGAAGCTTTCTTT
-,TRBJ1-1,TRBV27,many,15,CASSLWDGGRTEAFF,TGTGCCAGCAGTTTATGGGACGGCGGAAGGACTGAAGCTTTCTTT
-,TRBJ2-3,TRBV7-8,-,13,CASSRIFTDTQYF,TGTGCCAGCAGCCGGATCTTCACAGATACGCAGTATTTT
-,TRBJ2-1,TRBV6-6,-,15,CASSESPVGMDEQFF,TGTGCCAGCAGCGAATCCCCGGTGGGGATGGATGAGCAGTTCTTC